This passage covers 14 T cell receptor beta chains from one sample sequenced in a study of Ad26.COV2.S vaccination and SARS-CoV-2 variants. Treatment specified: roughly 19 received Ad26.COV2.S at low or high dose, single or two shots; about five received placebo; per-sample allocation not given. The samples were gathered on day 63 after the first injection of vaccine or placebo. Data came from immunoSEQ multiplex PCR; TCRdb stores just in-frame clones and leaves some out. The sample contains about 350,000 clones, roughly 85% of which appear only once. This specimen was peripheral blood, taken in a trial of Ad26.COV2.S vaccine versus placebo. Receptor source: a person between 18 and 65 years old who received the Ad26.COV2.S COVID-19 vaccine or a placebo.

The rearrangement uses TRBV6-1 and TRBJ2-5; no definite D call. V lost 1 base, J lost 5 bases, and 5 bases lay in between. The length of the CDR3 is 12 residues. CDR1 and CDR2 (germline): MNHNS, SASEGT. Here the CDR3 DNA reads TGTGCCAGCAGTGAAGTAGGGGAGACCCAGTACTTC. Translated: CASSEVGETQYF.

The genes are TRBV6-1 and TRBJ1-2, with D possibly matching TRBD1 (5 bases). This CDR3 has 16 residues. Germline V gene data show CDR1 as MNHNS and CDR2 as SASEGT. The V and J ends lost 3 bases and 5 bases respectively, with 19 bases between them. The CDR3 DNA reads TGTGCCAGCAGTGAGTCTTGGCTGGGACCGGGATATGGCTACACCTTC. Translated: CASSESWLGPGYGYTF.

The rearrangement links TRBV18 to TRBJ2-5, with a tentative D call TRBD1 (7 bases). The CDR3 is made up of 15 amino acids. The germline gives CDR1 KGHSH, CDR2 LQKENI. Trimming left V 6 bases short and J 3 bases short, with 17 bases between. The CDR3, as DNA: TGTGCCAGCTCTCCGGACAGCAGGGGGGAAGAGACCCAGTACTTC. This translates into CASSPDSRGEETQYF.

The V and J genes are TRBV5-1 and TRBJ1-1; 8 nucleotides line up with TRBD1. The V gene end was trimmed by 6 bases and the J gene end by 5 bases; junction bases not matched to a gene: 6. Germline V lookup: CDR1 SGHRS, CDR2 YFSETQ. The CDR3 is 13 amino acids. The CDR3 DNA follows: TGCGCCAGCAAAAGGACAGGGATGACTGAAGCTTTCTTT. Its protein is CASKRTGMTEAFF.

With regard to this clone: The conserved closing phenylalanine or tryptophan is absent in this CDR3, likely reflecting a read error. It is unclear where the CDR3 begins or ends on the DNA, so no DNA is shown, and the CDR3 is as TCRdb lists it. The chain joins TRBV28 to TRBJ2-7; TRBD1 is the table's D call, not checked against the DNA. Per germline, CDR1 MDHEN and CDR2 SYDVKM. The CDR3 spans 9 residues, counting both ends. The chain's CDR3 is CASFPDRGQ.

This clone was recorded a few times. V usage is TRBV6-5 and J usage is TRBJ2-5; possible D gene TRBD1, 6 bases. This CDR3 has 14 residues. Germline CDR1 and CDR2: MNHEY and SVGAGI. V shed 7 bases and J shed 1 base, with 13 bases lying between them. As DNA, the CDR3 is TGTGCCAGCACCGCTCTAGGGGGCCAAGAGACCCAGTACTTC. This translates into CASTALGGQETQYF.

This chain joins TRBV28 and TRBJ2-2; D ambiguous. CDR1 MDHEN and CDR2 SYDVKM come from the germline V gene. The CDR3 covers 15 residues. V lost 6 bases to trimming and J lost 2 bases, with 13 bases between them. The CDR3 DNA reads as TGTGCCAGCAGGCCCCCACGTCTCAACACCGGGGAGCTGTTTTTT. Translating gives CASRPPRLNTGELFF.

J is TRBJ1-5 and V is TRBV7-2; the D is unclear. The V end lost 4 bases, the J end lost 3 bases, and 13 bases lay between the germline ends. The CDR3 contains 15 residues. Germline V lookup: CDR1 SGHTA, CDR2 FQGNSA. Here the CDR3 reads CASSSFKGFNQPQHF. CDR3 DNA: TGTGCCAGCAGCTCCTTTAAGGGATTCAATCAGCCCCAGCATTTT.

The V call is TRBV4-1, the J call TRBJ1-1; 7 bases map to TRBD1. This CDR3 contains 14 residues. The V gene's germline CDR1 is MGHRA and CDR2 YSYEKL. The V segment lost 3 bases and the J segment 7 bases; nucleotides outside the gene matches: 8. The DNA of the CDR3 is TGCGCCAGCAGCCATCCCGGACAGGCAGTTGAAGCTTTCTTT. This codes for CASSHPGQAVEAFF.

This clone was observed a handful of times. The chain joins TRBV7-9 to TRBJ1-5; tentative D call: TRBD1 (5 bases). From germline, CDR1 is SEHNR and CDR2 FQNEAQ (reference sequence). There are 16 residues in the CDR3. The V and J ends lost 5 bases and 3 bases respectively, with 17 bases between them. CDR3 nucleotides: TGTGCCAGCAGCCCGGGTGGTACAGGCCACAATCAGCCCCAGCATTTT. Encoded protein: CASSPGGTGHNQPQHF.

In its sample, this clone was seen once. The CDR3 spells CASSPPGQGYGYTF. The CDR3 DNA reads TGTGCCAGCAGCCCACCGGGGCAGGGCTATGGCTACACCTTC. V is TRBV7-9 and J is TRBJ1-2, with D possibly being TRBD1 (5 bases). Trimming left V 5 bases short and J 4 bases short, with 14 bases between. Germline V gene sequence: CDR1 SEHNR, CDR2 FQNEAQ (reference sequence). The CDR3 totals 14 residues.

The V call is TRBV6-1, the J call TRBJ2-3; 8 bases map to TRBD2. Germline loops: CDR1 MNHNS, CDR2 SASEGT. This CDR3 is 16 amino acids long. V lost 2 bases to trimming and J lost 0 bases; unmatched junction nucleotides: 4. The CDR3 reads CASSELRGASTDTQYF. The CDR3 bases are TGTGCCAGCAGTGAATTGCGGGGGGCCAGCACAGATACGCAGTATTTT.

The chain uses TRBV4-3 and TRBJ2-5, with 8 bases that match TRBD2. Trimming took 3 bases from V and 5 from J; bases not matched to a gene: 8. The CDR3 loop spans 15 amino acids. In germline, CDR1 is LGHNA, CDR2 YSLEER. CDR3 nucleotides: TGCGCCAGCAGCCAGGCCGGCGGGGGGCGGGAGACCCAGTACTTC. Its protein product is CASSQAGGGRETQYF.

This chain links TRBV21-1 with TRBJ2-7; no DNA check was done on the table's D call, TRBD2. TRBV21-1 is described as a pseudogene. This CDR3 is built from 20 residues. The CDR3 sequence: CASSSFPGQIAGGPRDEQYF. The CDR3 nucleotides are TGTGCCAGCAGCTCCTTCCCGGGACAGATAGCGGGAGGGCCCCGGGACGAGCAGTACTTC.